The clone carrying this TCR beta chain was seen at least ten times. This record comes from a study of blood T cells in healthy people across ages. Study in general: Template switching captured about one barcoded beta molecule per two T cells.

V was clipped by 0 bases and J by 14 bases, with 16 bases between them. The CDR3 length is 13 residues. CDR1 and CDR2 (germline): LNHNV, YYDKDF (reference sequence). Together with a sample-barcoded 5' primer, a J-beta primer mix was included in a second PCR lasting 7 to 11 cycles. Each CDR3 protein gets one entry after TCRdb re-called the 5' RACE reads with MiXCR. The repertoire has 600,000 to 1,000,000 distinct CDR3 sequences, 20% to 25% of them found once; the top ten carry roughly 3.5%. The data also belong to a second study, concerning T cells of mothers and their children. As that report states: Three mothers and their six children, all healthy Caucasians, donated. Related and unrelated pairs show similar thymic shaping of TCR recombination output. An overlap that was slightly higher, though non-significant, was seen in related mother-child pairs versus unrelated pairs.

Material for sequencing was blood. The J gene is TRBJ2-5, the V gene TRBV15; no clear D. This clonotype was obtained from a boy between 10 and 17 years old in good health. In nucleotides, the CDR3 is TGTGCCACCAGCAGAGAAGTACGCGGAGCCGCTTACTTC. Residues: CATSREVRGAAYF.